Listed here are 5 T cell receptor beta chains from one sample, sequenced in a study of Graves' ophthalmopathy and Graves' hyperthyroidism. Amplification of the TCR beta CDR3 regions used RNA transcripts (as template). The first round was an RT-PCR with HTBI primers, and the second round was a multiplex PCR. A single record per CDR3 protein comes from TCRdb applying MiXCR to the multiplex PCR reads. The sample includes a few hundred thousand distinct CDR3 sequences, about a sixth of them seen just once. Sample: peripheral blood. The receptors were sampled from an adult woman with stable Graves' hyperthyroidism.

Many counts were recorded for this clonotype. This chain connects TRBV9 to TRBJ1-3, with D hard to call. Trimming left V 4 bases short and J 8 bases short, with 13 bases between. CDR3 length: 13 residues. CDR1 is SGDLS, CDR2 YYNGEE, per germline. CDR3 protein: CASSTVPRDTIYF. DNA for the CDR3: TGTGCCAGCAGCACGGTGCCCCGGGACACCATATATTTT. The complete variable domain, with remaining parts taken from reference TRBV9 and TRBJ1-3, reads DSGVTQTPKHLITATGQRVTLRCSPRSGDLSVYWYQQSLDQGLQFLIQYYNGEERAKGNILERFSAQQFPDLHSELNLSSLELGDSALYFCASSTVPRDTIYFGEGSWLTVV.

This clonotype was seen at least ten times. The chain carries TRBV10-3 and TRBJ2-5, with D unclear. V shed 0 bases and J shed 1 base, with 6 bases lying between them. Germline values: CDR1 ENHRY, CDR2 SYGVKD. This CDR3 spans 14 amino acids. CDR3 in amino acids: CAISESTSQETQYF. CDR3 DNA sequence: TGTGCCATCAGTGAGTCGACAAGCCAAGAGACCCAGTACTTC.

This clonotype was seen more than once but under ten times. DNA of the CDR3: TGTGCCAGCAGCCGACAGGATTCTGAGCAGTACTTC. Protein product: CASSRQDSEQYF. V usage is TRBV3-1 and J usage is TRBJ2-7; D is possibly TRBD1 (6 bases). The V gene lost 4 bases and the J gene lost 7 bases, with 11 bases spanning the gap. The CDR3 sequence is 12 residues long. Germline V gene sequence: CDR1 LGHDT, CDR2 YNNKEL (reference sequence).

V gene TRBV4-1 combines with J gene TRBJ1-1; a possible D gene is TRBD1 (6 bases). CDR1 MGHRA and CDR2 YSYEKL come from the germline V gene. V lost 3 bases and J 8 bases, leaving 16 bases between the germline ends. CDR3 length: 14 residues. CDR3 in DNA: TGCGCCAGCAGCCAGAGGGCAGGGGCCGAGGAAGCTTTCTTT. It translates to CASSQRAGAEEAFF.

This clonotype has at least ten counts. V gene TRBV28 combines with J gene TRBJ1-5, with D possibly being TRBD1 (5 bases). The CDR3 is made up of 17 amino acids. The V gene lost 2 bases and the J gene lost 13 bases, with 27 bases spanning the gap. CDR1 and CDR2 (germline): MDHEN, SYDVKM. CDR3 in DNA: TGTGCCAGCAGTTTAGCCCATATCGGCCAGGCATCGGGGGGTCAGCATTTT. It encodes CASSLAHIGQASGGQHF.